This TCR beta chain was documented in a study of blood T cells in healthy people across ages. General observations from the study: With donor CMV status unknown, expanded clonotype changes were possibly confounded. Getting older went along with TCR beta diversity per million T cells dropping roughly linearly. Naive CD4+ cell counts and diversity both ran higher in long-lived than in aged donors.

Of note for this clonotype: Its antigen is unidentified.

It was with a sample-barcoded 5' primer and a J-beta primer mix that a second PCR of roughly 6 to 12 cycles was run. TCRdb passed the 5' RACE reads through MiXCR, listing each CDR3 protein once. This table holds about 1.5 million distinct CDR3 sequences, roughly 43% found once. The sample consisted of blood. This TCR was recovered from a woman aged 18-29 years in good health.

The CDR3 DNA is TGTGCCAGCAGTGGTTCAGCGGGGAGGCCCAGCGGGGAGCTGTTTTTT. Its protein product is CASSGSAGRPSGELFF. This chain connects TRBV6-4 to TRBJ2-2, with 7 positions matching TRBD2. Germline V CDR1 and CDR2: MRHNA, SNTAGT. With 4 bases clipped from V and 7 bases from J, the junction kept 12 bases outside the gene matches. The CDR3 is 16 amino acids.